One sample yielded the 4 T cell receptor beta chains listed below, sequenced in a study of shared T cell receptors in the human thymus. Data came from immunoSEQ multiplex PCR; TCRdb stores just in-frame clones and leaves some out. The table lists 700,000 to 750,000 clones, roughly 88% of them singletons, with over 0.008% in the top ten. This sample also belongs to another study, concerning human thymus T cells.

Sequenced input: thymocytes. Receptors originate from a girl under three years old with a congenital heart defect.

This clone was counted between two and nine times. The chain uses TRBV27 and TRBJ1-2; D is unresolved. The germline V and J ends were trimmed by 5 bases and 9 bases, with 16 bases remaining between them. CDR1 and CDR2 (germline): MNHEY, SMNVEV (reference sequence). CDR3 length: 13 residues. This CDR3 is CASSPTTSPSYTF. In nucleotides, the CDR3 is TGTGCCAGCAGTCCCACAACTAGTCCTAGCTACACCTTC.

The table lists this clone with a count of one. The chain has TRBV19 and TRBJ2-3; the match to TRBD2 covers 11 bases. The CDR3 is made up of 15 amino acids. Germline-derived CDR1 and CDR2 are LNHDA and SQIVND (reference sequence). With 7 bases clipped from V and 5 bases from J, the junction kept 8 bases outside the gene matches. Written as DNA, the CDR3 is TGTGCCAGTAAGAGCGTAGCGGGGGGGCAAGATACGCAGTATTTT. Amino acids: CASKSVAGGQDTQYF. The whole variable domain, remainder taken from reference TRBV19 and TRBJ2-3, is DGGITQSPKYLFRKEGQNVTLSCEQNLNHDAMYWYRQDPGQGLRLIYYSQIVNDFQKGDIAEGYSVSREKKESFPLTVTSAQKNPTAFYLCASKSVAGGQDTQYFGPGTRLTVL.

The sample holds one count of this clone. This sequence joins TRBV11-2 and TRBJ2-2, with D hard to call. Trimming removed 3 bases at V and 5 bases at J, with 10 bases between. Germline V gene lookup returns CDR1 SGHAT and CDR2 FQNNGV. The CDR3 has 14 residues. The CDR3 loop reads CASSFYGPTGELFF. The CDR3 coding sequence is TGTGCCAGCAGCTTCTATGGGCCTACCGGGGAGCTGTTTTTT.

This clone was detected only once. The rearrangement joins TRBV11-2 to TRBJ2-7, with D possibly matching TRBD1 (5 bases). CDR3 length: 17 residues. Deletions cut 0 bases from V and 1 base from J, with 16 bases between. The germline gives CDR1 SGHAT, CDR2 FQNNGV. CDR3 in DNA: TGTGCCAGCAGCTTAGAACCCCCAGGGCTTGGATCCTACGAGCAGTACTTC. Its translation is CASSLEPPGLGSYEQYF. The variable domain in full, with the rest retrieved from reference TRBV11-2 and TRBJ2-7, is EAGVAQSPRYKIIEKRQSVAFWCNPISGHATLYWYQQILGQGPKLLIQFQNNGVVDDSQLPKDRFSAERLKGVDSTLKIQPAKLEDSAVYLCASSLEPPGLGSYEQYFGPGTRLTVT.